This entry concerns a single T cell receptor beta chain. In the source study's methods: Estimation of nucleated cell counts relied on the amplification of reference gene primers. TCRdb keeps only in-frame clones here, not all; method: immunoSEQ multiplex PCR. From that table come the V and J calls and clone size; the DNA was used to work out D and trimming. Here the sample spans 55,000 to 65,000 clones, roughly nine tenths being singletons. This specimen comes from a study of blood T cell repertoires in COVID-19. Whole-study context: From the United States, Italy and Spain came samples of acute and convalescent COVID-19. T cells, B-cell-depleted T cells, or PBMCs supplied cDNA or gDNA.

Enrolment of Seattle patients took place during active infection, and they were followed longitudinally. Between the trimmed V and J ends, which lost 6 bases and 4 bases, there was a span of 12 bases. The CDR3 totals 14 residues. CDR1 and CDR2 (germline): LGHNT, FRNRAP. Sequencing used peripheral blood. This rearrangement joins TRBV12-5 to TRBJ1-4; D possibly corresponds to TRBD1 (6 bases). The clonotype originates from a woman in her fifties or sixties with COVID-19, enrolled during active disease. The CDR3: CASGPDSFNEKLFF. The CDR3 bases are TGTGCTAGTGGCCCGGACAGCTTTAATGAAAAACTGTTTTTT.